This TCR beta chain is from a study of cytomegalovirus exposure and HLA in healthy donors. Study results and caveats: The investigators catalogued 150 to 200 TCR beta chains as cytomegalovirus-associated. Roughly uniform depth of sequencing across donors was assumed in presence/absence analyses. Later on, a genetic analysis was performed. It linked a missense variant in DCLRE1C with V- and J-gene trimming of TCR beta. Indistinguishable V segments such as TRBV6-2 and TRBV6-3 were excluded.

This PCR relied on a set of 60 Vbeta primers and 13 Jbeta primers. The protocol was immunoSEQ multiplex PCR, while the TCRdb copy is restricted to in-frame clones and leaves out a portion. The repertoire table contains about 54,000 clones. Concerning this clone itself: Its specificity is unknown. This CDR3 is also generated by other DNA sequences in the sample.

With V trimmed by 3 bases and J by 3 bases, 4 bases remained unmatched. The CDR3 sequence is 14 residues long. CDR1 and CDR2 (germline): SGHRS, YFSETQ. Sequenced input: PBMCs. This chain uses TRBV5-1 with TRBJ2-7; 9 nucleotides align to TRBD1. The TCR comes from a woman aged 40 to 49 in good health and CMV-seronegative. The CDR3 coding sequence is TGCGCCAGCAGCTCAACAGGGGGCAACTACGAGCAGTACTTC. It translates to CASSSTGGNYEQYF.